These 17 T cell receptor beta chains were all obtained from the same sample, sequenced in a study of shared clonotypes between healthy human individuals. Naive CD8 cells lacked CD45RO, underwent positive selection for CCR7 and left out terminally differentiated effector memory CD45RA+ cells. Sequencing was performed with immunoSEQ multiplex PCR; in TCRdb, only in-frame clones are kept and a portion is missing. The table includes approximately 2,000,000 clones, just under 95% detected once. Sequences were obtained from naive CD8+ T cells from PBMCs. The receptor set was obtained from a man aged 18 to 30 in good health. Some clones in this sample may be carry-over from other donors' samples.

Turning to this clone: Additional DNA sequences in this sample encode the identical CDR3. V is TRBV5-6 and J is TRBJ2-7; D is ambiguous. The CDR3 consists of 12 residues. Germline assignment: CDR1 SGHDT and CDR2 YYEEEE. V lost 0 bases, J lost 4 bases, and 5 bases lay in between. The CDR3 DNA reads TGTGCCAGCAGCTTGGGGGGATACGAGCAGTACTTC. This sequence encodes CASSLGGYEQYF.

J is TRBJ2-3 and V is TRBV29-1; the D gene is possibly TRBD1 (5 bases). V was pared by 2 bases and J by 8 bases, with 14 bases between. The CDR3 is 13 residues long. Germline assignment: CDR1 SQVTM and CDR2 ANQGSEA. CDR3 in amino acids: CSVESGAVSTQYF. Here the CDR3 DNA reads TGCAGCGTTGAAAGTGGGGCTGTTAGTACGCAGTATTTT.

J is TRBJ2-2 and V is TRBV12-5; 9 bases are shared with TRBD1. After removal of 4 bases from V and 3 bases from J, the junction contained 3 bases not matched to a gene. The CDR3 spans 15 residues. Germline lookup yields CDR1 LGHNT and CDR2 FRNRAP. The CDR3 DNA sequence: TGTGCTAGTGGTTGGGACAGGGTTCACACCGGGGAGCTGTTTTTT. It encodes CASGWDRVHTGELFF.

A note on this clone: Distinct nucleotide sequences in the sample also encode this CDR3. The chain is built from TRBV27 and TRBJ2-2; no clear D gene. Trimming removed 5 bases from V and 1 base from J, with 5 bases in between. CDR1 MNHEY and CDR2 SMNVEV come from the germline V gene (reference sequence). This CDR3 has 13 residues. The CDR3 sequence: CASSERNTGELFF. The CDR3 nucleotides read TGTGCCAGCAGTGAAAGGAACACCGGGGAGCTGTTTTTT.

The J gene is TRBJ2-2, the V gene TRBV4-2; weak D call: TRBD2 (6 bases). The CDR3 covers 16 residues. V lost 4 bases to trimming and J lost 6 bases, with 18 bases between them. Germline V CDR1 and CDR2: LGHNA, YNFKEQ. The CDR3, as DNA: TGTGCCAGCAGCCCGGGGACCACCTGGGGGGCCGGGGAGCTGTTTTTT. Its protein product is CASSPGTTWGAGELFF.

J is TRBJ2-1 and V is TRBV9; perhaps TRBD1 as D (5 bases). CDR3 length equals 11 residues. Germline V gene lookup returns CDR1 SGDLS and CDR2 YYNGEE. V was cut by 4 bases and J by 10 bases, with 9 bases left in between. The CDR3 DNA sequence: TGTGCCAGCAGCTCAGGGCGGGAGCAGTTCTTC. It encodes CASSSGREQFF.

This chain connects TRBV7-8 to TRBJ2-3; 8 nucleotides match TRBD1. After removal of 5 bases from V and 2 bases from J, the junction contained 6 bases not matched to a gene. This CDR3 contains 15 residues. CDR1 is SGHVS and CDR2 is FQNEAQ in the germline V gene. CDR3 sequence reads: CASSRPRGHTDTQYF. CDR3 in DNA: TGTGCCAGCAGCAGACCCAGGGGGCACACAGATACGCAGTATTTT.

The J gene is TRBJ2-7, the V gene TRBV11-2, with TRBD2 matching over 9 bases. The CDR3 contains 15 residues. The junction had 8 bases not matched to a gene; V was cut back by 5 bases and J by 3 bases. CDR1 is SGHAT and CDR2 is FQNNGV in the germline V gene. CDR3 loop: CASSPVAGGGYEQYF. In nucleotides, the CDR3 is TGTGCCAGCAGCCCGGTGGCGGGAGGGGGCTACGAGCAGTACTTC. Complete variable domain (other parts from reference TRBV11-2 and TRBJ2-7): EAGVAQSPRYKIIEKRQSVAFWCNPISGHATLYWYQQILGQGPKLLIQFQNNGVVDDSQLPKDRFSAERLKGVDSTLKIQPAKLEDSAVYLCASSPVAGGGYEQYFGPGTRLTVT.

The CDR3, as DNA: TGTGCCAGCAGCCCCTCCGATTGGGACAGGGGGTACGAGCAGTACTTC. Translated, it gives CASSPSDWDRGYEQYF. This sequence joins TRBV7-9 and TRBJ2-7; 11 bases map to TRBD1. This CDR3 is 16 amino acids long. CDR1 and CDR2 (germline): SEHNR, FQNEAQ (reference sequence). Trimming removed 5 bases from V and 4 bases from J; junction bases left unmatched: 10.

V usage is TRBV28 and J usage is TRBJ2-1; D possibly corresponds to TRBD1 (5 bases). Germline V gene sequence: CDR1 MDHEN, CDR2 SYDVKM. This CDR3 has 17 residues. V was trimmed by 2 bases and J by 4 bases, leaving 18 bases between them. CDR3 DNA: TGTGCCAGCAGTTTAGGGAAGGGGCGTCGACTTTACAATGAGCAGTTCTTC. Translated: CASSLGKGRRLYNEQFF.

This chain connects TRBV5-4 to TRBJ2-7; D call uncertain. There are 17 residues in the CDR3. Trimming left V 0 bases short and J 4 bases short, with 20 bases between. Germline assignment: CDR1 SGHNT and CDR2 YYREEE (reference sequence). The CDR3 coding sequence is TGTGCCAGCAGCTTGGGCCCCGAGACCGTTGGTAAATACGAGCAGTACTTC. It translates to CASSLGPETVGKYEQYF.

The chain links TRBV7-3 to TRBJ2-1; 7 nucleotides agree with TRBD2. Germline-derived CDR1 and CDR2 are SGHTA and FQGTGA. V lost 2 bases and J lost 15; bases outside the gene matches: 7. The CDR3 has 12 residues. Here the CDR3 DNA reads TGTGCCAGCAGCTTAGGGCGGGAGAGGGTGTTCTTC. Translated: CASSLGRERVFF.

CDR3 DNA: TGTGCCTGGCAACTCCAGAGCTCTGGAAACACCATATATTTT. Translated, it gives CAWQLQSSGNTIYF. The chain recombines TRBV30 with TRBJ1-3, with D unresolved. Germline V gene sequence: CDR1 GTSNPN, CDR2 SVGIG (reference sequence). Trimming removed 5 bases at V and 0 bases at J, with 11 bases between. The CDR3 runs 14 residues.

The V and J genes are TRBV19 and TRBJ1-2; D might be TRBD1 (5 bases). The CDR3 is 14 residues long. The germline V gene has CDR1 LNHDA and CDR2 SQIVND (reference sequence). The germline V and J ends were trimmed by 8 bases and 4 bases, with 17 bases remaining between them. CDR3 nucleotides: TGTGCCAGTCGAGCCGAGGGGCAAGGCTATGGCTACACCTTC. As protein: CASRAEGQGYGYTF.

V usage is TRBV7-9 and J usage is TRBJ2-5; D is possibly TRBD2 (6 bases). The CDR3 consists of 14 residues. With 5 bases removed from V and 2 bases from J, the gap between germline ends came to 12 bases. Germline CDR1 SEHNR, CDR2 FQNEAQ (reference sequence). CDR3 in amino acids: CASSQASEQETQYF. The CDR3 coding sequence is TGTGCCAGCAGCCAAGCTAGCGAGCAAGAGACCCAGTACTTC.

DNA of the CDR3: TGTGCCAGCCATTTTGGGGGGAAAACCTACGAGCAGTACTTC. Its protein product is CASHFGGKTYEQYF. The V gene is TRBV6-1, the J gene TRBJ2-7, with D maybe TRBD2 (6 bases). The CDR3 sequence is 14 residues long. Trimming took off 8 bases at V and 2 bases at J, with 16 bases between the two ends. CDR1 and CDR2 (germline): MNHNS, SASEGT.

The chain joins TRBV2 to TRBJ1-4; no firm D call. CDR3 length: 16 amino acids. Germline V gene lookup returns CDR1 SNHLY and CDR2 FYNNEI. V shed 2 bases and J shed 8 bases, with 18 bases lying between them. Here the CDR3 DNA reads TGTGCCAGCAGTGAATCGGGTTCTACCGAAGGGGAAAAACTGTTTTTT. As protein: CASSESGSTEGEKLFF.